This is a list of T cell receptor beta chains from one sample in a study of T cell changes during pregnancy in multiple sclerosis. The table came from immunoSEQ multiplex PCR; TCRdb's copy has only in-frame clones and leaves some out. The sample has 40,000 or so clones; about nine tenths are singletons. Material: CD4+ T cells from peripheral blood mononuclear cells, obtained in the first trimester of pregnancy. These receptors came from a female donor in good health, enrolled as a control in a pregnancy study. CDR3s include the opening cysteine and the closing phenylalanine or tryptophan. The order of the fields is V gene, D gene, J gene, clone size, CDR3 protein, CDR3 DNA. D genes are given only for firm matches. Size tells how often a clone was seen (once, few, many) or the class of an expanded clone, and some rows leave it out.

>TRBV6-1|-|TRBJ1-2|-
CASKPGPRGYGYTF
TGTGCCAGCAAACCGGGACCCAGGGGCTATGGCTACACCTTC
>TRBV28|TRBD2|TRBJ2-5|once
CASSPSRGALQETQYF
TGTGCCAGCAGTCCGTCGCGGGGGGCGCTACAAGAGACCCAGTACTTC
>TRBV27|TRBD2|TRBJ2-2|once
CASSLRWLAGGMNTGELFF
TGTGCCAGCAGTTTAAGGTGGCTAGCGGGGGGAATGAACACCGGGGAGCTGTTTTTT
>TRBV6-5|-|TRBJ1-1|-
CASSYSGGPGFEAFF
TGTGCCAGCAGTTACAGCGGTGGGCCCGGATTTGAAGCTTTCTTT
>TRBV5-6|TRBD1|TRBJ1-5|-
CASSLALTGNGNQPQHF
TGTGCCAGCAGCTTGGCTCTGACAGGGAACGGGAATCAGCCCCAGCATTTT
>TRBV29-1|TRBD1|TRBJ1-1|few
CSALTGENTEAFF
TGCAGCGCACTGACAGGGGAGAACACTGAAGCTTTCTTT
>TRBV11-2|TRBD1|TRBJ1-1|-
CASSLRTGRDTEAFF
TGTGCCAGCAGCCTGCGGACAGGGCGGGACACTGAAGCTTTCTTT
>TRBV5-1|TRBD1|TRBJ2-2|-
CASSWGTGERRTGELFF
TGCGCCAGCAGCTGGGGGACAGGAGAGAGGCGCACCGGGGAGCTGTTTTTT
>TRBV7-2|-|TRBJ2-5|-
CASSRELAAVQETQYF
TGTGCCAGCAGCCGGGAACTCGCAGCGGTGCAAGAGACCCAGTACTTC
>TRBV7-2|TRBD2|TRBJ2-3|-
CASSLESGGGRTQYF
TGTGCCAGCAGCTTAGAGAGTGGGGGGGGACGTACGCAGTATTTT
>TRBV6-5|TRBD2|TRBJ2-7|few
CASSYGRVAAAREQYF
TGTGCCAGCAGTTACGGGAGGGTCGCCGCTGCACGGGAGCAGTACTTC
>TRBV7-2|-|TRBJ1-1|-
CASSLEADTEAFF
TGTGCCAGCAGCTTAGAGGCGGACACTGAAGCTTTCTTT
>TRBV7-9|-|TRBJ1-1|-
CASSSGRRGSEAFF
TGTGCCAGCAGCTCCGGCAGGAGGGGCAGTGAAGCTTTCTTT
>TRBV4-2|-|TRBJ2-5|-
CASSQAGETQYF
TGTGCCAGCAGCCAAGCAGGGGAGACCCAGTACTTC
>TRBV6-5|-|TRBJ1-1|once
CASTKQLGSTEAFF
TGTGCCAGCACTAAACAGCTGGGGAGCACTGAAGCTTTCTTT
>TRBV7-3|-|TRBJ1-2|-
CASSLSEAPGYGYTF
TGTGCCAGCAGCTTATCTGAGGCCCCCGGCTATGGCTACACCTTC
>TRBV30|-|TRBJ1-5|few
CAWSHDSSNQPQHF
TGTGCCTGGAGCCACGACAGTAGCAATCAGCCCCAGCATTTT
>TRBV10-3|TRBD1|TRBJ2-7|once
CAISAGTEPYEQYF
TGTGCCATCAGTGCAGGGACAGAACCCTACGAGCAGTACTTC
>TRBV7-2|TRBD2|TRBJ2-6|-
CASSVLSGGAGGANVLTF
TGTGCCAGCAGTGTCTTAAGCGGGGGGGCTGGTGGGGCCAACGTCCTGACTTTC
>TRBV27|-|TRBJ1-5|-
CASSSSGQFSNQPQHF
TGTGCCAGCAGTTCCTCTGGACAGTTTAGCAATCAGCCCCAGCATTTT
>TRBV28|-|TRBJ1-5|-
CAARGGMSNQPQHF
TGTGCCGCCCGGGGGGGTATGAGCAATCAGCCCCAGCATTTT
>TRBV18|TRBD1|TRBJ2-4|-
CASSRDRAIAKNIQYF
TGTGCCAGCTCACGGGACAGGGCTATAGCCAAAAACATTCAGTACTTC
>TRBV27|-|TRBJ1-2|once
CASSLGGEGYTF
TGTGCCAGCAGTTTGGGGGGGGAGGGCTACACCTTC
>TRBV4-2|-|TRBJ1-2|-
CASSQDEVRVDYGYTF
TGTGCCAGCAGCCAAGATGAGGTCAGGGTTGACTATGGCTACACCTTC
>TRBV4-1|TRBD1|TRBJ1-3|-
CASSQEGQARGGNTIYF
TGCGCCAGCAGCCAAGAAGGACAGGCCAGGGGTGGAAACACCATATATTTT
>TRBV6-5|TRBD2|TRBJ2-1|-
CASSSPGTSIYNEQFF
TGTGCCAGCAGTTCTCCCGGGACTAGTATATACAATGAGCAGTTCTTC
>TRBV4-3|TRBD1|TRBJ2-6|-
CASSQAPPRDRTLRGANVLTF
TGCGCCAGCAGCCAAGCCCCACCCCGGGACAGGACCTTGCGGGGGGCCAACGTCCTGACTTTC
>TRBV30|TRBD1|TRBJ1-5|-
CAWSQGAYQPQHF
TGTGCCTGGAGTCAGGGGGCTTATCAGCCCCAGCATTTT
>TRBV7-2|-|TRBJ2-6|once
CASSLGGSGANVLTF
TGTGCCAGCAGCTTAGGAGGGTCTGGGGCCAACGTCCTGACTTTC
>TRBV7-2|-|TRBJ2-7|-
CASSLAWTSREQYF
TGTGCCAGCAGCTTAGCGTGGACTTCCCGCGAGCAGTACTTC
>TRBV4-1|TRBD1|TRBJ1-1|once
CASSQVAGQGHTEAFF
TGCGCCAGCAGCCAAGTCGCCGGACAGGGCCACACTGAAGCTTTCTTT
>TRBV6-4|-|TRBJ2-7|-
CAPDIPYEQYF
TGTGCCCCGGACATTCCCTACGAGCAGTACTTC
>TRBV6-1|TRBD1|TRBJ2-3|-
CASSEVWTGGRTDTQYF
TGTGCCAGCAGTGAAGTCTGGACAGGGGGCAGAACAGATACGCAGTATTTT
>TRBV4-3|-|TRBJ2-2|-
CASSSVHGTNTGELFF
TGCGCCAGCAGCTCTGTTCACGGGACGAACACCGGGGAGCTGTTTTTT
>TRBV7-3|-|TRBJ2-1|-
CASSLSGGNEQFF
TGTGCCAGCAGCTTATCAGGGGGGAATGAGCAGTTCTTC
>TRBV5-1|-|TRBJ2-1|-
CASSLELQEGNEQFF
TGCGCCAGCAGCTTGGAGTTGCAAGAGGGCAATGAGCAGTTCTTC
>TRBV7-2|-|TRBJ1-2|-
CASSLRGAEANYGYTF
TGTGCCAGCAGCTTAAGAGGTGCAGAAGCTAACTATGGCTACACCTTC
>TRBV7-3|-|TRBJ2-1|-
CASSLSGYGIDEQFF
TGTGCCAGCAGCTTGAGCGGGTATGGGATCGATGAGCAGTTCTTC
>TRBV18|TRBD2|TRBJ2-3|once
CASSPRGTGDTQYF
TGTGCCAGCTCACCGCGGGGGACTGGGGATACGCAGTATTTT
>TRBV14|-|TRBJ1-2|-
CASSQVAGYGYTF
TGTGCCAGCAGCCAAGTGGCGGGCTATGGCTACACCTTC
>TRBV29-1|-|TRBJ1-3|-
CSVGGGHGNTIYF
TGCAGCGTGGGGGGAGGTCATGGAAACACCATATATTTT
>TRBV11-2|-|TRBJ1-4|once
CASSRLSQGGKLFF
TGTGCCAGCAGCCGTTTGAGCCAGGGAGGCAAACTGTTTTTT
>TRBV6-6|TRBD1|TRBJ2-6|-
CASSYPTGTGANVLTF
TGTGCCAGCAGTTACCCGACAGGGACTGGGGCCAACGTCCTGACTTTC
>TRBV6-1|-|TRBJ1-4|-
CASSGPGSEVKLFF
TGTGCCAGCAGTGGGCCCGGGTCGGAGGTAAAACTGTTTTTT
>TRBV2|-|TRBJ1-1|-
CASSEGLQGGTEAFF
TGTGCCAGCAGTGAAGGATTACAGGGTGGCACTGAAGCTTTCTTT
>TRBV4-1|TRBD1|TRBJ1-5|-
CASSHGDRKRSNQPQHF
TGCGCCAGCAGCCATGGGGACAGGAAGCGTAGCAATCAGCCCCAGCATTTT
>TRBV5-4|TRBD1|TRBJ1-4|-
CASSPGTENEKLFF
TGTGCCAGCAGCCCCGGGACAGAGAATGAAAAACTGTTTTTT
>TRBV7-8|TRBD1|TRBJ1-5|once
CASSLPGTGNQPQHF
TGTGCCAGCAGCCTGCCGGGGACAGGGAATCAGCCCCAGCATTTT
>TRBV7-2|-|TRBJ2-3|-
CASSLQFSTDTQYF
TGTGCCAGCAGTTTACAGTTCAGCACAGATACGCAGTATTTT
>TRBV10-3|-|TRBJ2-2|-
CAIRGELNTGELFF
TGTGCCATCAGGGGAGAGCTTAACACCGGGGAGCTGTTTTTT
>TRBV7-2|-|TRBJ1-2|-
CASSSQGANYGYTF
TGTGCCAGCAGCTCACAGGGTGCTAACTATGGCTACACCTTC
>TRBV5-4|TRBD2|TRBJ2-3|-
CASSYLAGGPSDTQYF
TGTGCCAGCAGCTATCTAGCGGGGGGGCCTTCAGATACGCAGTATTTT
>TRBV28|-|TRBJ1-5|-
CASRNERQPQHF
TGTGCCAGCAGAAACGAACGGCAGCCCCAGCATTTT
>TRBV5-8|-|TRBJ2-2|-
CASSLGQINTGELFF
TGTGCCAGCAGCTTGGGACAGATTAACACCGGGGAGCTGTTTTTT
>TRBV7-3|-|TRBJ2-5|-
CASSERGRGETQYF
TGTGCCAGCAGCGAGAGGGGGCGGGGAGAGACCCAGTACTTC
>TRBV18|-|TRBJ1-2|-
CASSEGRVGGYTF
TGTGCCAGCTCAGAAGGCAGGGTCGGCGGCTACACCTTC
>TRBV11-1|-|TRBJ1-3|few
CASSQTGLTIYF
TGTGCCAGCAGCCAGACAGGCCTGACCATATATTTT
>TRBV7-9|-|TRBJ1-3|-
CASSPPQGRSGNTIYF
TGTGCCAGCAGCCCCCCCCAGGGGCGCTCTGGAAACACCATATATTTT
>TRBV6-1|TRBD1|TRBJ1-6|-
CASSEGQGFFFGNSPLHF
TGTGCCAGCAGTGAAGGACAGGGATTCTTTTTTGGTAATTCACCCCTCCACTTT
>TRBV28|-|TRBJ1-4|-
CASSSTGYVGEKLFF
TGTGCCAGCAGTTCCACAGGGTATGTGGGGGAAAAACTGTTTTTT